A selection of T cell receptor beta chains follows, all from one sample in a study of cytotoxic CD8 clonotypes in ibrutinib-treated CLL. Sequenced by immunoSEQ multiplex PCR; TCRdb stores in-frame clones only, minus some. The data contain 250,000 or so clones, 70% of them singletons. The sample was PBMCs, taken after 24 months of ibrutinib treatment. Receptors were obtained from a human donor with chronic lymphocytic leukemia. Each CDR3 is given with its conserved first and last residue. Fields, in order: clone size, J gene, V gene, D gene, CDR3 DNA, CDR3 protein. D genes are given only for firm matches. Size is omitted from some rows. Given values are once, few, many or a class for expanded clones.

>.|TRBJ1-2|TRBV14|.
TGTGCCAGCAGCCAATTCGGGGCTAACTATGGCTACACCTTC
CASSQFGANYGYTF
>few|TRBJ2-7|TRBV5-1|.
TGCGCCAGCAGCTTGGGGTCATATGCGGAGCAGTACTTC
CASSLGSYAEQYF
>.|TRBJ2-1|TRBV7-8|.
TGTGCCAGCAGCTTATCCAATGAGCAGTTCTTC
CASSLSNEQFF
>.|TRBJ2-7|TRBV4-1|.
TGCGCCAGCAGCCAAGAATTTGACGGCCCCTACGAGCAGTACTTC
CASSQEFDGPYEQYF
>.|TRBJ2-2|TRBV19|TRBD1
TGTGCCAGTAGGTTACAGGGGGCGAACGGGGAGCTGTTTTTT
CASRLQGANGELFF
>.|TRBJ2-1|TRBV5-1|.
TGCGCCAGCAGCTTGGTTGGGGGAGTAGGGAATGAGCAGTTCTTC
CASSLVGGVGNEQFF
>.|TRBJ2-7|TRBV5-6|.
TGTGCCAGCAGCTTGGAAGGGCCAACGTCCTACGAGCAGTACTTC
CASSLEGPTSYEQYF
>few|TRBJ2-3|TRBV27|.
TGTGCCAGCACCCTGGACAGTAGCACAGATACGCAGTATTTT
CASTLDSSTDTQYF
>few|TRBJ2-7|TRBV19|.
TGTGCCAGTGGGGGCAGGAGCTCCTACGAGCAGTACTTC
CASGGRSSYEQYF
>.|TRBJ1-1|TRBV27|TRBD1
TGTGCCAGCAGTTTGACAGGGGACACTGAAGCTTTCTTT
CASSLTGDTEAFF
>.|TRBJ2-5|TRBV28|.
TGTGCCAGCAGTGGTAGCGCACAAGAGACCCAGTACTTC
CASSGSAQETQYF
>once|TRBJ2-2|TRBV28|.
TGTGCCAGCAGTTTAGGAGGGATGCACACCGGGGAGCTGTTTTTT
CASSLGGMHTGELFF
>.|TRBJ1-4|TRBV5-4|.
TGTGCCAGCAGCTTGTGGGGGGCTAATGAAAAACTGTTTTTT
CASSLWGANEKLFF
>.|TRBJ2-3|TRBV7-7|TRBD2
TGTGCTAGCAGCTCCGGGACTAGCGGGACCCTGTATTTT
CASSSGTSGTLYF
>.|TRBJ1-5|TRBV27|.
TGTGCCAGCAGTTTGGGGCCGGGGAATCAGCCCCAGCATTTT
CASSLGPGNQPQHF
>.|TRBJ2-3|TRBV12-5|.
TGTGCTAGTGCCACCAGGGAAAATACGCAGTATTTT
CASATRENTQYF
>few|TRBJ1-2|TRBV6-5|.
TGTGCCAGCAGTTTATCGGTCGGCTATGGCTACACCTTC
CASSLSVGYGYTF
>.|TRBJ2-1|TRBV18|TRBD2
TGTGCCAGCTCACCGGATCTAGCGGCTTCCTACAATGAGCAGTTCTTC
CASSPDLAASYNEQFF
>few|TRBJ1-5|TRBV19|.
TGTGCCAGTAGTACAACAATCTCTCAGCCCCAGCATTTT
CASSTTISQPQHF
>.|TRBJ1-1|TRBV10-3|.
TGTGCCATCAGTGAGGCAGGGAACACTGAAGCTTTCTTT
CAISEAGNTEAFF
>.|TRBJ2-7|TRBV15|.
TGTGCCACCAGCACCCTCAGGGGCCAGAGCTCCTACGAGCAGTACTTC
CATSTLRGQSSYEQYF
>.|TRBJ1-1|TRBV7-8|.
TGTGCCAGCAGAGTGGGGGGGAGCACTGAAGCTTTCTTT
CASRVGGSTEAFF
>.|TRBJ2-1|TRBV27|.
TGTGCCAGCAGAGTGGCAGGACTCAATGAGCAGTTCTTC
CASRVAGLNEQFF
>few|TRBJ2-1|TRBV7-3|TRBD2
TGTGCCAGCAGCTTAAAGGGACTAGCGGGAGTAGGCAATGAGCAGTTCTTC
CASSLKGLAGVGNEQFF
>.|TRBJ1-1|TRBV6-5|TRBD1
TGTGCCAGCAGTCGACAGGGCCGATCGGCTTTCTTT
CASSRQGRSAFF
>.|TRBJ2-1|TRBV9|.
TGTGCCAGCAGCGTAGTTTTCGGAAACAATGAGCAGTTCTTC
CASSVVFGNNEQFF
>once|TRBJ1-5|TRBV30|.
TGTGCCTGTACCCGGTGTGGCAATCAGCCCCAGCATTTT
CACTRCGNQPQHF
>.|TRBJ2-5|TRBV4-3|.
TGCGCCAGCAGCCAAGATGGAGTGGATCAAGAGACCCAGTACTTC
CASSQDGVDQETQYF
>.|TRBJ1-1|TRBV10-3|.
TGTGCCATCAGTGGGACAGAGAACACTGAAGCTTTCTTT
CAISGTENTEAFF
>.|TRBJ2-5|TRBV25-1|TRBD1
TGTGCCAGCACCAGGACAGGGAGAGAGACCCAGTACTTC
CASTRTGRETQYF
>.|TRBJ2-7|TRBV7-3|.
TGTGCCAGCAGCAAACAGAGCTCCTACGAGCAGTACTTC
CASSKQSSYEQYF
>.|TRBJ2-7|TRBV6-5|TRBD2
TGTGCCAGCAGTTACAGCGCGGGAGGGGGCCACGAGCAGTACTTC
CASSYSAGGGHEQYF
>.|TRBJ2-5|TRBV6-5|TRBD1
TGTGCCAGCAGTTTGGTGGGACAGGGCCTCGAGACCCAGTACTTC
CASSLVGQGLETQYF
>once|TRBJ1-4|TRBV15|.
TGTGCCACCAGCCGGACGGGAACTAATGAAAAACTGTTTTTT
CATSRTGTNEKLFF
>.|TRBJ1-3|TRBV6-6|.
TGTGCCAGCAGTCACGAGTCATTCTCTGGAAACACCATATATTTT
CASSHESFSGNTIYF
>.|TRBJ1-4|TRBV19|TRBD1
TGTGCCAGTAGTAAGGACAGGGTAGAGGAAAAACTGTTTTTT
CASSKDRVEEKLFF
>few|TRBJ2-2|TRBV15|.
TGTGCCACCAGCTACAGGGTTACCGGGGAGCTGTTTTTT
CATSYRVTGELFF
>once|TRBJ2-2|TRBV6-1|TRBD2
TGTGCCAGCAGTGGATGGACTAGCGGGAGGGCTGCGATGGGGGAGCTGTTTTTT
CASSGWTSGRAAMGELFF
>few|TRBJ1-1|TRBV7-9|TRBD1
TGTGCCAGCAGGCCGACAGGGGCGAACACTGAAGCTTTCTTT
CASRPTGANTEAFF
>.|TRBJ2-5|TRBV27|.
TGTGCCAGCAGTAAGGACAGGAGGGACCAGTACTTC
CASSKDRRDQYF
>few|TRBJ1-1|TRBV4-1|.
TGCGCCAGCAGCCGGGAGGGCTTAATGAACACTGAAGCTTTCTTT
CASSREGLMNTEAFF
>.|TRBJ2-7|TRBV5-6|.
TGTGCCAGCAGCTTGGCCACACCTGGAGCCTACCAGCAGTACTTC
CASSLATPGAYQQYF
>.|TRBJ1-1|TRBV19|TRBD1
TGTGCCAGTAGTAAACACCGGGACAGGGGACCCATGAACACTGAAGCTTTCTTT
CASSKHRDRGPMNTEAFF
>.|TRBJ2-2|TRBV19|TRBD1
TGTGCCAGTAGTATAGAAACAGGGGACAGCACCGGGGAGCTGTTTTTT
CASSIETGDSTGELFF
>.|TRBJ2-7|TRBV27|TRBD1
TGTGCCAGCAGTTTTGGACAGGGCGAGCAGTACTTC
CASSFGQGEQYF
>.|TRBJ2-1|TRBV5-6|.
TGTGCCAGCAGCCTTCAAAATGAGCAGTTCTTC
CASSLQNEQFF
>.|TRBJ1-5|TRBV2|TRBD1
TGTGCCAGCAGAGCCGGGACAGGGGTGGGCCAGCCCCAGCATTTT
CASRAGTGVGQPQHF
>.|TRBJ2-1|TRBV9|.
TGTGCCAGCAGCGGTGACATCGCTCTCTACAATGAGCAGTTCTTC
CASSGDIALYNEQFF
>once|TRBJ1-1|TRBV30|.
TGTGCCTGGAGTGTACTTTGGGTCCCGCGAACGAACACTGAAGCTTTCTTT
CAWSVLWVPRTNTEAFF